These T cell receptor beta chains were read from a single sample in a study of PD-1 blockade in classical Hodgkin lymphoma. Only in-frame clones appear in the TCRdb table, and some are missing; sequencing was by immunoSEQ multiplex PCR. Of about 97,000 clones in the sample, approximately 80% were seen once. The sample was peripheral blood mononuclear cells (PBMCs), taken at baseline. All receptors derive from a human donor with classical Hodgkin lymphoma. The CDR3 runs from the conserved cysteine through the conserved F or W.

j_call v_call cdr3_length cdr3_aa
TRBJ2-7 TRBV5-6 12 CASSPGTYEQYF
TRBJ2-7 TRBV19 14 CASSIPGEGYEQYF
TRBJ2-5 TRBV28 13 CASRTQGTGTQYF
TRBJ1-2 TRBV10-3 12 CAISVFGDGYTF
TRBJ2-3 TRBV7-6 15 CASSLDDRGSDTQYF
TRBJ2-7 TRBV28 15 CASSGPGTASYEQYF
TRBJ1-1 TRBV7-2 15 CASSRDSQLNTEAFF
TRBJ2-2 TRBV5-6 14 CASSWTSITGELFF
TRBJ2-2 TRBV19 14 CASSYSLNTGELFF
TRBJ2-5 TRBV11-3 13 CASSSGSQETQYF
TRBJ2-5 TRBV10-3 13 CAITPGQRETQYF
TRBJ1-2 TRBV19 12 CASSVRSYGYTF
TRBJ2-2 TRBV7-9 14 CAGLAGRNTGELFF
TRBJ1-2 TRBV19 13 CASTTGPGDGYTF
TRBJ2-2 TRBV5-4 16 CASSLDPASNTGELFF
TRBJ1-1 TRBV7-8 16 CASSTSAGGGGTEAFF
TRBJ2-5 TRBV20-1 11 CSARVTETQYF
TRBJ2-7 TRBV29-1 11 CSAGTSYEQYF
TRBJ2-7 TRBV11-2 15 CASSLARGRVYEQYF
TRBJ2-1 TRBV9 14 CASSVGSRGGEQFF
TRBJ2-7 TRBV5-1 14 CASSLQGSSYEQYF
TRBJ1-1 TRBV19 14 CASSPTGGNRWAFF
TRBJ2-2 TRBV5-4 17 CASSGPGLAGGTGELFF
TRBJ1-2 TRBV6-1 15 CASSQGASIPYGYTF
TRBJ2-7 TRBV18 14 CASSPGGIPYEQYF
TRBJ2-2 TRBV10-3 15 CAISDGQGATGELFF
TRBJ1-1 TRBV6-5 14 CASSAGTERLEAFF
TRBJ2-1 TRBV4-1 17 CASSQARLAGAYNEQFF
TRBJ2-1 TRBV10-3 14 CAITPDFSYNEQFF
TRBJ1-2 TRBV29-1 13 CSVEDLGKTGYTF
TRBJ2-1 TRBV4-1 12 CASSQDRRKQFF
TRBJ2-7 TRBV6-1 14 CASSERDGWYEQYF
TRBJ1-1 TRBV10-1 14 CASSDQGRRTEAFF
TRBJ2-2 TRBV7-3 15 CASSLVGTNTGELFF
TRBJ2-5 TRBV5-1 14 CASSFGTGQETQYF
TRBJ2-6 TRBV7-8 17 CASSLGQGISGANVLTF
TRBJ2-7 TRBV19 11 CARGPTYEQYF
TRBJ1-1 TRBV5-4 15 CASSLAQGANTEAFF
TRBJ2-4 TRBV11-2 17 CASSRKTSGSIPNIQYF
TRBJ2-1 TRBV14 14 CASSGVGWYNEQFF
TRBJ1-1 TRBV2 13 CASLNTGGTEAFF
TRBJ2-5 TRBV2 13 CASSVDRGQTQYF
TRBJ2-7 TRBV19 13 CASFDEGLYEQYF
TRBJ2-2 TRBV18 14 CASFRQSNTGELFF
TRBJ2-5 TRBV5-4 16 CASSNRDRGQQETQYF
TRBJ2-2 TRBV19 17 CASRPLGLAGDTGELFF
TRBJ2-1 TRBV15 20 CATSSLPGTSGSSSYNEQFF
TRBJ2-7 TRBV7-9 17 CASSALIGSVGYYEQYF
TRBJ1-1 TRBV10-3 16 CAISEWGDGLNTEAFF
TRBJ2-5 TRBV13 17 CASSLYAIGTGEETQYF
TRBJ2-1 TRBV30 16 CAWSLSGSRVYNEQFF
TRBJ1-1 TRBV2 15 CASSLLTGADTEAFF
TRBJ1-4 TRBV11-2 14 CASSLTGAGEKLFF
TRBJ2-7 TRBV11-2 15 CASSLDGLGSYEQYF
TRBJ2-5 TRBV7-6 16 CASSAQLAATQETQYF